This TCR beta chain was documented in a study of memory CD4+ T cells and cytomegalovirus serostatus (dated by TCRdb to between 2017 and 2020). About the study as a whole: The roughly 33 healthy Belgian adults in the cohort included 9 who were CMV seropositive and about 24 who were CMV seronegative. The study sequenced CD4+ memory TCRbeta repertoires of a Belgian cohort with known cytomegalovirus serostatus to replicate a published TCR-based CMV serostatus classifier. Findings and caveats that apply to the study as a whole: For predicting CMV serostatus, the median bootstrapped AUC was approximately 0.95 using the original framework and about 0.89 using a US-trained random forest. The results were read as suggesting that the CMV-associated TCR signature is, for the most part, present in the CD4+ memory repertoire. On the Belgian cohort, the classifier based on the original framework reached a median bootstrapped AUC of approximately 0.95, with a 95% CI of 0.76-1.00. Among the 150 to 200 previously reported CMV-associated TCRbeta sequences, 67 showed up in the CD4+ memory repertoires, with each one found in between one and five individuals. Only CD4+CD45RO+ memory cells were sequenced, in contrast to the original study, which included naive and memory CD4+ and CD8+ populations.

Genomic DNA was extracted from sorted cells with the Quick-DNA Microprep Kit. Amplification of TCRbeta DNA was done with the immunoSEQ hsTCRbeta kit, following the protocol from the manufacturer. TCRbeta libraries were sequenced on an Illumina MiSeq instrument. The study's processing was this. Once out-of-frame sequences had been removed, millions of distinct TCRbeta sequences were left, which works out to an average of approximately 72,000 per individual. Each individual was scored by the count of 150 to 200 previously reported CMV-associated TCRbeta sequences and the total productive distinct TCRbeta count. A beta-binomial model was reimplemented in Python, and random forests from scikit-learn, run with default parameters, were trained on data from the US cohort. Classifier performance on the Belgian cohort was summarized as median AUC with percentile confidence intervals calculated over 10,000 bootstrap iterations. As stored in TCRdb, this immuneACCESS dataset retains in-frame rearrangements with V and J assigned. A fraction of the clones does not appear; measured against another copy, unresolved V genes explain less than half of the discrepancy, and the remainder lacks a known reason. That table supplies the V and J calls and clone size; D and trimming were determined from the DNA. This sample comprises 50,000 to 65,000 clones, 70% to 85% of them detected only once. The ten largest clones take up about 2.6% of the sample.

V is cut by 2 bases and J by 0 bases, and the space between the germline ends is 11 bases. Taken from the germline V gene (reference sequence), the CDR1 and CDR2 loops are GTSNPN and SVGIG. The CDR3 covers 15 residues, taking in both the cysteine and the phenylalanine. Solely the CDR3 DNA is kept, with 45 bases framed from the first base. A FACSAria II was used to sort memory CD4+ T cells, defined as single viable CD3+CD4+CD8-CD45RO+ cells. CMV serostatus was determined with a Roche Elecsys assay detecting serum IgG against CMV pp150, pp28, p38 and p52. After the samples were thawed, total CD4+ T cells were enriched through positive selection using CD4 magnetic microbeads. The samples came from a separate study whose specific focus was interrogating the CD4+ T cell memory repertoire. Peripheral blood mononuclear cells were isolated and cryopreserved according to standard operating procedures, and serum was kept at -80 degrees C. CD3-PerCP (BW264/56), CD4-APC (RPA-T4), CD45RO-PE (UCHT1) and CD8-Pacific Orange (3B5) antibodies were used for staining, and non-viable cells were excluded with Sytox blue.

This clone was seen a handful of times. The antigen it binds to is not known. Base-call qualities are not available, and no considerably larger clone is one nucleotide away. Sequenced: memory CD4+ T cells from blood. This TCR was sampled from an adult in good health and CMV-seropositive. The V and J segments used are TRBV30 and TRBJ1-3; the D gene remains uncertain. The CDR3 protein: CAWSWQRPSGNTIYF. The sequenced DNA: TGTGCCTGGAGTTGGCAGCGACCCTCTGGAAACACCATATATTTT.